What follows describes a single TCR beta chain. The antigen is unknown. This PCR relied on a set of 60 Vbeta primers and 13 Jbeta primers. Some clones are missing from TCRdb's copy, which holds only in-frame ones; the method was immunoSEQ multiplex PCR. The profile shows around 130,000 clones, roughly two thirds of them singletons. These data are taken from a study of cytomegalovirus exposure and HLA in healthy donors. Points from the study as a whole: For presence/absence analyses, sequencing depth was assumed to be roughly uniform across donors.

CDR3 length: 16 residues. Per the germline V gene, CDR1 is MNHEY and CDR2 is SMNVEV (reference sequence). V shed 2 bases and J shed 4 bases, with 17 bases lying between them. The sequencing input was PBMCs. The TCR was taken from a man in his thirties or forties in good health and CMV-seropositive. The chain carries TRBV27 and TRBJ2-5, with D tentatively TRBD2 (5 bases). As DNA, the CDR3 is TGTGCCAGCAGTTTAAACGGTTTCGAGGGCGTAGAGACCCAGTACTTC. This gives the protein CASSLNGFEGVETQYF.